This T cell receptor beta chain was recorded in a study of response to subunit inactivated influenza vaccine. Study-level findings and limits: Each seasonal flu vaccination may recruit only limited new T cells, authors suggested.

This clonotype was picked up a small number of times. As yet, its antigen is unknown. In TCRdb, the RT-PCR reads were re-called with MiXCR into one record per CDR3 protein. This sample has 650,000 to 700,000 distinct CDR3 sequences, with around 16% found just once. This CDR3 spans 14 amino acids. From germline, CDR1 is LGHDT and CDR2 YNNKEL (reference sequence). V was clipped by 4 bases and J by 3 bases; unmatched bases: 0. The material sequenced was PBMCs from blood, taken 11 to 12 days after vaccination. This chain connects TRBV3-1 to TRBJ1-6; 7 nucleotides line up with TRBD1. The TCR was taken from a man between 45 and 60 years old who received an inactivated influenza vaccine. CDR3 coding DNA: TGTGCCAGCAGCCGGACAGGCTATAATTCACCCCTCCACTTT. Its translation is CASSRTGYNSPLHF. The full variable domain, in which reference TRBV3-1 and TRBJ1-6 provide the parts outside the CDR3, is DTAVSQTPKYLVTQMGNDKSIKCEQNLGHDTMYWYKQDSKKFLKIMFSYNNKELIINETVPNRFSPKSPDKAHLNLHINSLELGDSAVYFCASSRTGYNSPLHFGNGTRLTVT.